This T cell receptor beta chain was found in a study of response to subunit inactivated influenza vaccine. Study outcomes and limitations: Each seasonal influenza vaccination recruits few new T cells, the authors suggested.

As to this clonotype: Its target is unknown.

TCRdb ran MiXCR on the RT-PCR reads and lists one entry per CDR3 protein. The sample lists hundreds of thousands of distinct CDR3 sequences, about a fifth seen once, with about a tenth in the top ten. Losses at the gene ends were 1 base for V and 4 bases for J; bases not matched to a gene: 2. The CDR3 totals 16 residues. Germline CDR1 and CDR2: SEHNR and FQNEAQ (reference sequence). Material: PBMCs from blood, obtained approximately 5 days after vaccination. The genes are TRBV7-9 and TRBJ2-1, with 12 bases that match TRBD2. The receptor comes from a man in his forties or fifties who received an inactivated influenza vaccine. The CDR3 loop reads CASSLEGLAGYNEQFF. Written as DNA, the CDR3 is TGTGCCAGCAGCTTAGAAGGACTAGCGGGGTACAATGAGCAGTTCTTC.